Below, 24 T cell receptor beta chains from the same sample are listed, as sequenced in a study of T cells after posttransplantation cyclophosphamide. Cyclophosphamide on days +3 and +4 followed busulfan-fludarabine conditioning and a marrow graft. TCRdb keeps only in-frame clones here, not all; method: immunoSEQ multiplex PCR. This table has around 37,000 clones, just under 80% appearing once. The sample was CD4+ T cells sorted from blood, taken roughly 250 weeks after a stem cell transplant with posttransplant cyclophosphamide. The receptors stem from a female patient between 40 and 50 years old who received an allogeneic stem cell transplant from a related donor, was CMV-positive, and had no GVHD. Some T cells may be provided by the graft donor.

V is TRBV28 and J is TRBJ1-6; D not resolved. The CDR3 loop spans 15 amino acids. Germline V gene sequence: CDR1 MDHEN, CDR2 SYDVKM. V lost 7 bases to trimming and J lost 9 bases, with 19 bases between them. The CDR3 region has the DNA TGTGCCAGCACCTCAGGTGGCTTTGGGAGTTCACCCCTCCACTTT. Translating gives CASTSGGFGSSPLHF.

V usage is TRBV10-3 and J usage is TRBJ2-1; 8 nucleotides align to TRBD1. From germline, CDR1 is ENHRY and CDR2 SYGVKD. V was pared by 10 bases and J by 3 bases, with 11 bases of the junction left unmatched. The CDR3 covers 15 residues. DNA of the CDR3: TGTGCCACCCGACAGGGGATCGGGGTCTACAATGAGCAGTTCTTC. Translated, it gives CATRQGIGVYNEQFF.

In nucleotides, the CDR3 is TGTGCCAGCAGCTTAGCCACCGGTCAGGGTGCCGCTAACTATGGCTACACCTTC. As protein: CASSLATGQGAANYGYTF. The chain links TRBV7-6 to TRBJ1-2; a possible D gene is TRBD1 (5 bases). The CDR3 covers 18 residues. The germline V and J ends were trimmed by 0 bases and 0 bases, with 17 bases remaining between them. Germline V gene data show CDR1 as SGHVS and CDR2 as FNYEAQ.

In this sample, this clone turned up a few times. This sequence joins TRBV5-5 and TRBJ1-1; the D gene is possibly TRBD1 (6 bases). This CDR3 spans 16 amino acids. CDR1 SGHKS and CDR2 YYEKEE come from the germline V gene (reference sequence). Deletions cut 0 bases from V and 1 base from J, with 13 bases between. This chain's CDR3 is CASSLAGDRRNTEAFF. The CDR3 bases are TGTGCCAGCAGCTTGGCCGGAGACAGGAGGAACACTGAAGCTTTCTTT. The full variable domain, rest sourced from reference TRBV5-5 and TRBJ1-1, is DAGVTQSPTHLIKTRGQQVTLRCSPISGHKSVSWYQQVLGQGPQFIFQYYEKEERGRGNFPDRFSARQFPNYSSELNVNALLLGDSALYLCASSLAGDRRNTEAFFGQGTRLTVV.

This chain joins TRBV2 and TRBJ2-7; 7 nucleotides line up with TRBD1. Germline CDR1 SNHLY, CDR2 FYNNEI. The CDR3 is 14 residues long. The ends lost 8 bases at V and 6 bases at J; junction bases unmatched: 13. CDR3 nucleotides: TGTGCCAGCTCCGAGACAGGGATACCAGGCGAGCAGTACTTC. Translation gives CASSETGIPGEQYF. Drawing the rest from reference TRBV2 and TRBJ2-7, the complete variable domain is EPEVTQTPSHQVTQMGQEVILRCVPISNHLYFYWYRQILGQKVEFLVSFYNNEISEKSEIFDDQFSVERPDGSNFTLKIRSTKLEDSAMYFCASSETGIPGEQYFGPGTRLTVT.

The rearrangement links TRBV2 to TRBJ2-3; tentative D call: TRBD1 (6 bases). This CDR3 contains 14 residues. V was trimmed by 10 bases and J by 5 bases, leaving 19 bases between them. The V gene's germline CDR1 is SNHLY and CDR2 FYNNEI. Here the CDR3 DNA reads TGTGCCACCCCGAAGGGGGTGGGGAGAGATACGCAGTATTTT. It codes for CATPKGVGRDTQYF.

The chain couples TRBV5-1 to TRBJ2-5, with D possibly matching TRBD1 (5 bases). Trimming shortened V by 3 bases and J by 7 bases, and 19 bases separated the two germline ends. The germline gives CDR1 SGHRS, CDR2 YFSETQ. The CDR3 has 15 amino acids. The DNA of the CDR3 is TGCGCCAGCAGCTCATCGGCAGGGCAGATTGGGACCCAGTACTTC. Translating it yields CASSSSAGQIGTQYF.

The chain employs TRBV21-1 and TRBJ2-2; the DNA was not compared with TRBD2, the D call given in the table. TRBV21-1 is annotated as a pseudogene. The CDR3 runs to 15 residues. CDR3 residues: CASSTPPGFTGELFF. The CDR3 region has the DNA TGTGCCAGCAGCACTCCCCCGGGTTTCACCGGGGAGCTGTTTTTT.

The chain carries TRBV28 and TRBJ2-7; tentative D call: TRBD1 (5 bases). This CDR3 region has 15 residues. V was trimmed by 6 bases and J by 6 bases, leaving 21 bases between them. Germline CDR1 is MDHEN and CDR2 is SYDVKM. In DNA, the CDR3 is TGTGCCAGCAGCCCACCTGGCCCAGGGTCGGTCGAGCAGTACTTC. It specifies CASSPPGPGSVEQYF.

The CDR3 DNA reads as TGTGCCAGCAGCAAGGACAGGGTGGGGGAGACCCAGTACTTC. Its translation is CASSKDRVGETQYF. The rearrangement links TRBV7-8 to TRBJ2-5; 8 bases fit TRBD1. Germline V gene sequence: CDR1 SGHVS, CDR2 FQNEAQ. The CDR3 contains 14 residues. V dropped 5 bases and J dropped 5; count of bases not matched to a gene: 7.

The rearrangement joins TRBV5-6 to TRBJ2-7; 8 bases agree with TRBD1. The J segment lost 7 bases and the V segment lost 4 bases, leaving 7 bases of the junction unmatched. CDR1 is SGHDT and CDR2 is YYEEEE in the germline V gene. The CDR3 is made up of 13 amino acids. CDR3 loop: CASSTRQGWEQYF. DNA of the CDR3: TGTGCCAGCAGCACCAGACAGGGGTGGGAGCAGTACTTC.

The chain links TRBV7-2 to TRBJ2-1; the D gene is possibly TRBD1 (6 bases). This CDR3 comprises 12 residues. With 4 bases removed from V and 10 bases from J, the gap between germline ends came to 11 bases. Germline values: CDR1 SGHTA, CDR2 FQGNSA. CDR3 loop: CASSYTGWEQFF. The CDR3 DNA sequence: TGTGCCAGCAGCTATACAGGGTGGGAGCAGTTCTTC.

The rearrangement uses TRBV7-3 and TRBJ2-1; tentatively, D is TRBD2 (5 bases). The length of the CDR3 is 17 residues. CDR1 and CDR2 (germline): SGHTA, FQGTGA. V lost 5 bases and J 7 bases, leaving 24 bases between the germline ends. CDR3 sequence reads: CASSRTPRTAFGNEQFF. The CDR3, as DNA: TGTGCCAGCAGCCGAACACCTCGGACTGCCTTTGGGAATGAGCAGTTCTTC.

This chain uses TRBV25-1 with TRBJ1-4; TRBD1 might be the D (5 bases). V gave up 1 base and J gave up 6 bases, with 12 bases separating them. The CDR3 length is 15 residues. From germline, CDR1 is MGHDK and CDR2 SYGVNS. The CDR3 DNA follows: TGTGCCAGCAGTGAATGGGGGGGAGGCGATGAAAAACTGTTTTTT. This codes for CASSEWGGGDEKLFF.

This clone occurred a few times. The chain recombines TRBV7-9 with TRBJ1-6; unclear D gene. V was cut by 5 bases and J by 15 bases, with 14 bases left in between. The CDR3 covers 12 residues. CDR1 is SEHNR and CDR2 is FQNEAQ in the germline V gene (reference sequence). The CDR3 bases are TGTGCCAGCAGCCAAACAGCAAATGACCTCCACTTT. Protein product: CASSQTANDLHF.

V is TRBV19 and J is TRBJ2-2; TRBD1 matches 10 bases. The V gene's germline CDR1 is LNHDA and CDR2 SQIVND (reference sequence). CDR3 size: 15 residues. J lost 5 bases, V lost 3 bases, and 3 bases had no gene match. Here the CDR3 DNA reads TGTGCCAGTAGTATTCGACAGGGGGCGACCGGGGAGCTGTTTTTT. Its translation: CASSIRQGATGELFF.

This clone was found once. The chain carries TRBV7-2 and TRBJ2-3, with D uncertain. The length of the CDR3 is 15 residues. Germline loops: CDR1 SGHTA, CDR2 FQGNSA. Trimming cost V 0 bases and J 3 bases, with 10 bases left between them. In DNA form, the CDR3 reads TGTGCCAGCAGCTTAGCGGCCCTACAGACAGATACGCAGTATTTT. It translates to CASSLAALQTDTQYF.

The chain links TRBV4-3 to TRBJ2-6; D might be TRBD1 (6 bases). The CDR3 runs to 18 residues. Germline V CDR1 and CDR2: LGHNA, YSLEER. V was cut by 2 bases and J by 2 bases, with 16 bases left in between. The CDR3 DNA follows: TGCGCCAGCAGCCAACACTTTGGGGGCGGCACTGGGGCCAACGTCCTGACTTTC. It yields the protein CASSQHFGGGTGANVLTF.

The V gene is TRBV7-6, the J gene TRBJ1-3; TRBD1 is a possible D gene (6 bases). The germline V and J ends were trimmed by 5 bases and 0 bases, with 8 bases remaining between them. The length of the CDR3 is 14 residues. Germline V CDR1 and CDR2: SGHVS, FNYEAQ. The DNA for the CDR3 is TGTGCCAGCAGCCAGGGGATCTCTGGAAACACCATATATTTT. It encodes CASSQGISGNTIYF. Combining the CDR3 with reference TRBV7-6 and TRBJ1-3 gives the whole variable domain GAGVSQSPRYKVTKRGQDVALRCDPISGHVSLYWYRQALGQGPEFLTYFNYEAQQDKSGLPNDRFSAERPEGSISTLTIQRTEQRDSAMYRCASSQGISGNTIYFGEGSWLTVV.

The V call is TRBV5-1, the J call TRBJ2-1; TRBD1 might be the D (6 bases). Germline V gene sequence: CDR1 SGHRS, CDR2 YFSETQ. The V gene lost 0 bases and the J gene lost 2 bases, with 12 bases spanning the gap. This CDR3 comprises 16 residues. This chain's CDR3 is CASSLGWGQTYNEQFF. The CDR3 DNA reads TGCGCCAGCAGCTTGGGCTGGGGGCAAACCTACAATGAGCAGTTCTTC.

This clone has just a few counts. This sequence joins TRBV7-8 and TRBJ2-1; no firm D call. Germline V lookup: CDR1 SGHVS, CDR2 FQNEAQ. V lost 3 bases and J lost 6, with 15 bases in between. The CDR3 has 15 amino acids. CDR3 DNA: TGTGCCAGCAGCTTGGCGGCCTTAGGTTCCAATGAGCAGTTCTTC. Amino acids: CASSLAALGSNEQFF.

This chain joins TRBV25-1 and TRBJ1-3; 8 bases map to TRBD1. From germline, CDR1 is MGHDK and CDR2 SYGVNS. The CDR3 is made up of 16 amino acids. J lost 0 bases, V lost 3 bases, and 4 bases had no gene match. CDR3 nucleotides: TGTGCCAGCAGTGAGAGACAGGGGAGCTCTGGAAACACCATATATTTT. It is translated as CASSERQGSSGNTIYF.

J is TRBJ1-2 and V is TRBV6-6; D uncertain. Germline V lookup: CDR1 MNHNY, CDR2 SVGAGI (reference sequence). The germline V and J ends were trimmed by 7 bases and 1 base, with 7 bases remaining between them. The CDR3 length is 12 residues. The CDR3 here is CASTLVNYGYTF. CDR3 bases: TGTGCCAGCACATTAGTTAACTATGGCTACACCTTC.

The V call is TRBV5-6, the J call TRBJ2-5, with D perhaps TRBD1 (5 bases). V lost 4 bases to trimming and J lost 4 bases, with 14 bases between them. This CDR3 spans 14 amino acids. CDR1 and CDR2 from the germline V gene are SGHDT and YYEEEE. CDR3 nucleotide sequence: TGTGCCAGCAGCCCCCCCGCAGGGTTAGAGACCCAGTACTTC. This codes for CASSPPAGLETQYF.